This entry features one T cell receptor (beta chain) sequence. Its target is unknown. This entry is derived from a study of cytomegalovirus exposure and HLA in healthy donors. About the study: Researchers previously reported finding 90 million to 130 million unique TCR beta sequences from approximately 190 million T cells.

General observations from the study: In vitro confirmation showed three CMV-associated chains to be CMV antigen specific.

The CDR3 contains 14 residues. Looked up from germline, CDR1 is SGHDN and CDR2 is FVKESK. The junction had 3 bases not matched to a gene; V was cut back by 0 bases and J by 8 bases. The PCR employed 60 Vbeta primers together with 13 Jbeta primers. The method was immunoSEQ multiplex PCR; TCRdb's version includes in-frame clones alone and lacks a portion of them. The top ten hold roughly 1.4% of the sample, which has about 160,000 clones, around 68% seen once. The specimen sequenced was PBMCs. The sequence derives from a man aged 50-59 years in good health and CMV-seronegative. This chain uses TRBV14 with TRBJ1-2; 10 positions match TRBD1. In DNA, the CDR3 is TGTGCCAGCAGCCAAGAAGGGACAGGGGAGGGCTACACCTTC. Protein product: CASSQEGTGEGYTF.